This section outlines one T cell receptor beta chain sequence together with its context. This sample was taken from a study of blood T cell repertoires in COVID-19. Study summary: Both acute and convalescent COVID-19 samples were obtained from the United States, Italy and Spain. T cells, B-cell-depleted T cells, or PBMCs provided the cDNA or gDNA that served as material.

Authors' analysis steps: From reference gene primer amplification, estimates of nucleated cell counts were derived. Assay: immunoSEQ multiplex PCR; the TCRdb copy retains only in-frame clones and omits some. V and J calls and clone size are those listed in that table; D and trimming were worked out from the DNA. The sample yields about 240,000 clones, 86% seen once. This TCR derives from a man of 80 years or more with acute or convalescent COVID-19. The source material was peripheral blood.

CDR3 bases: TGCAGTGCTAGACAGGGGAACGAGCAGTACTTC. Translating gives CSARQGNEQYF. The chain links TRBV20-1 to TRBJ2-7, with D possibly TRBD1 on 6 matching bases. CDR1 and CDR2 from the germline V gene are DFQATT and SNEGSKA (reference sequence). The CDR3 has 11 residues. V lost 2 bases and J 5 bases, leaving 7 bases between the germline ends.